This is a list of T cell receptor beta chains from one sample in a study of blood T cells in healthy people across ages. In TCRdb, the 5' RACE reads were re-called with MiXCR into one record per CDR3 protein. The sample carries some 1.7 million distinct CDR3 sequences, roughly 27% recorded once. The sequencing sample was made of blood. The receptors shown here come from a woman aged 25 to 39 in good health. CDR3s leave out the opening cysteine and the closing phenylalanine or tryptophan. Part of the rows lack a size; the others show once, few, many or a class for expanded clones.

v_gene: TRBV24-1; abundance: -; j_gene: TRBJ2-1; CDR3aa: ATSDAGQGDNEQF
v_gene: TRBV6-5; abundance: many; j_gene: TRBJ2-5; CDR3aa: ASSNEQLGETQY
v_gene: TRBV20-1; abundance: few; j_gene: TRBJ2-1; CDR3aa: SADGPGYNEQF
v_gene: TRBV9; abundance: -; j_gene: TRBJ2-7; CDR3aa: ASSADGTASYEQY
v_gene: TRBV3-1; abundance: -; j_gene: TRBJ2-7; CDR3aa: ASSQGNIGYEQY
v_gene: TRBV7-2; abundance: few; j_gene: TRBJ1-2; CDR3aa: ASSLEAAAYGYT
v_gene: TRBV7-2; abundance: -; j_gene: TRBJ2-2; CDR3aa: ASSKTSGDLLGELF
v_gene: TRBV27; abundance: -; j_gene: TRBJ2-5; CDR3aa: ASSLNLLAGQETQY
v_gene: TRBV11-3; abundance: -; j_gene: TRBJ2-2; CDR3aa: ASSPQDSPAGELF
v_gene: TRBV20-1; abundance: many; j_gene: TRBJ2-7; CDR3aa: SADRLADPGQY
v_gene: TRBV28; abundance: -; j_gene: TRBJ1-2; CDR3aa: ASSLGQASYGYT
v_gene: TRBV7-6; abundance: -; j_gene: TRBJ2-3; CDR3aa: ASSLASTSGGARITDTQY
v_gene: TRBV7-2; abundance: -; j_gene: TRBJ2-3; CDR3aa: ASSFPGLAGAWDTQY
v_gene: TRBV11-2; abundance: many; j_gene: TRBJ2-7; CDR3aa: ASSLVSTDAYEQY
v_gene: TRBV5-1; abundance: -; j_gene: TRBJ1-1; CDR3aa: ASSHRGKRTEAF
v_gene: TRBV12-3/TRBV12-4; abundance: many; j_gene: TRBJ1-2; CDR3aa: ASNDNYGYT
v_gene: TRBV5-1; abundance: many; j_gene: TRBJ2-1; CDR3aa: ATQGGMAHNEQF
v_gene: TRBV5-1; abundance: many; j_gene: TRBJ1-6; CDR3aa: ASSLLDRGNSPLH
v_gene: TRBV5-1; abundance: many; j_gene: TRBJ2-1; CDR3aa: ASSTGYEQF
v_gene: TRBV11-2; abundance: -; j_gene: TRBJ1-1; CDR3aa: ASSLPSAGNTEAF
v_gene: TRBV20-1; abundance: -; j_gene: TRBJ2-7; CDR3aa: SARDVASGGAGNEQY
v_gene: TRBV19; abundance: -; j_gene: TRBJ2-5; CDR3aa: ASSQVRARGGLNNEQY
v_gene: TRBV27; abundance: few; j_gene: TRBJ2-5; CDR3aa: ASSQKRTSEEEETQY
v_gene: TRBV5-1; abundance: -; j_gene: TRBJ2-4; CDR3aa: ASSPGQGGSKNIQY
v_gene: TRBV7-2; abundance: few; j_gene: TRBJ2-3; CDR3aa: ASRKGPSEDTQY
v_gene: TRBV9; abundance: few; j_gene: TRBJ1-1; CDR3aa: ASSVEGGYTEAF
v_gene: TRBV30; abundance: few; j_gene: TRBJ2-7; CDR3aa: AWRGPGQGAGEQY
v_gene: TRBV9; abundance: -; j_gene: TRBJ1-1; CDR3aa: ASSVVGAMGDEAF
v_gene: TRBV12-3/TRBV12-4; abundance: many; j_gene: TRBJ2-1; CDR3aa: ASSNRDKYNEQF
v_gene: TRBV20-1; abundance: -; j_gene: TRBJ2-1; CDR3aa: SAYLGLAGALDEQF
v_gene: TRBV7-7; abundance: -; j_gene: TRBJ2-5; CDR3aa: ASSSPREGGETQY
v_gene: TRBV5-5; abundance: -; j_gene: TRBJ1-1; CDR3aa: ASSLKGQGTEAF